The source of this TCR beta chain is a study of OX40 agonist ivuxolimab in advanced cancers. This clone was detected only a few times. Some clones are missing from TCRdb's copy, which holds only in-frame ones; the method was immunoSEQ multiplex PCR. The sample carries roughly 19,000 clones, about 80% recorded once. The TCR sequence derives from an adult with an advanced solid tumor such as melanoma, head and neck, liver or kidney cancer. This material consisted of CD4+ or CD8+ T cells sorted from blood, taken in a trial of the OX40 agonist ivuxolimab.

The CDR3 DNA reads as TGTGCCAGCAGCCATGAGATGGGGGAGCAGTACTTC. As protein: CASSHEMGEQYF. The genes are TRBV11-2 and TRBJ2-7; the D is unclear. The V end was cut by 5 bases, the J end by 7 bases, with 12 bases between. CDR3 length: 12 amino acids. Germline V gives CDR1 SGHAT, CDR2 FQNNGV.